A selection of T cell receptor beta chains follows, all from one sample in a study of human T cells and chemical hapten exposure. One entry per CDR3 protein, called by TCRdb with MiXCR from the RACE reads. The sample includes more than 80,000 distinct CDR3 sequences, 9.5% to 15% seen only once; the top ten take 1.5% to 2%. Sample: whole blood, taken in connection with sensitization to the hapten diphenylcyclopropenone (DPC). Every receptor here comes from a woman between 45 and 60 years old with alopecia areata. Some clones in this sample may be carry-over from other donors' samples. Both conserved end residues are part of each CDR3. The order of the fields is V gene, D gene, CDR3 length, clone size, J gene, CDR3 DNA, CDR3 protein. A D gene is named only where the DNA matches it firmly. The size field is filled for only some rows; it gives once, few, many or a size class.

>TRBV6-5|TRBD1|14|NA|TRBJ1-2
TGTGCCGCACGAGGCCCAGGGGGCCGCTATGGCTACACCTTC
CAARGPGGRYGYTF
>TRBV29-1|NA|14|many|TRBJ2-3
TGCAGCGCACCTGCCACCGTCGGGACAGATACGCAGTATTTT
CSAPATVGTDTQYF
>TRBV4-3|TRBD1|15|few|TRBJ2-7
TGCGCCAGCAGCCCACTCGGACAGGGGGCCGGCGAGCAGTACTTC
CASSPLGQGAGEQYF
>TRBV3-1|NA|13|few|TRBJ2-1
TGTGCCAGCAGCCAACCAATTCCCCGTGAGCAGTTCTTC
CASSQPIPREQFF
>TRBV5-5|NA|14|few|TRBJ1-3
TGTGCCAGCAGCTTGACCGCTTCTGGAAACACCATATATTTT
CASSLTASGNTIYF
>TRBV5-6|NA|14|few|TRBJ1-1
TGTGCCAGCAGCATGCCCGATACCAACACTGAAGCTTTCTTT
CASSMPDTNTEAFF
>TRBV14|NA|15|few|TRBJ2-5
TGTGCCAGCAGCCCTTCCTGGACGATTGGGGAGACCCAGTACTTC
CASSPSWTIGETQYF
>TRBV28|NA|15|NA|TRBJ2-7
TGTGCCAGCAGTTTAGAGAACTACCCGAACTACGAGCAGTACTTC
CASSLENYPNYEQYF
>TRBV4-1|TRBD1|15|NA|TRBJ2-7
TGCGCCAGCAGCCAGCTTGGACAGGGGGTCTACGAGCAGTACTTC
CASSQLGQGVYEQYF
>TRBV7-2|TRBD1|14|NA|TRBJ2-3
TGTGCCAGCAGCTTCGGACAGGGCCCAGATACGCAGTATTTT
CASSFGQGPDTQYF
>TRBV11-3|NA|16|NA|TRBJ2-2
TGTGCCAGCAGCTTAGTTGCAGGACGGGGAACCGGGGAGCTGTTTTTT
CASSLVAGRGTGELFF
>TRBV2|NA|14|NA|TRBJ2-7
TGTGCCAGCAGCGCTTCAGGGGGGTCCCACGAGCAGTACTTC
CASSASGGSHEQYF
>TRBV3-1|NA|13|NA|TRBJ1-1
TGTGCCAGCAGCCAAGTTCCCGATGGAGGAGCTTTCTTT
CASSQVPDGGAFF
>TRBV12-3/TRBV12-4|TRBD1|15|NA|TRBJ1-1
TGTGCCAGCACCATTCAACAGGGGGCTAACACTGAAGCTTTCTTT
CASTIQQGANTEAFF
>TRBV4-3|NA|13|many|TRBJ1-1
TGTGCCAGCAGTGCACAAATGAACACTGAAGCTTTCTTT
CASSAQMNTEAFF
>TRBV3-1|TRBD2|14|NA|TRBJ2-5
TGTGCCAGCAGCCTTGGGACTAGCGTAGAGACCCAGTACTTC
CASSLGTSVETQYF
>TRBV19|TRBD1|14|NA|TRBJ1-2
TGTGCCAGTATCGGACAGGGGGACAACTATGGCTACACCTTC
CASIGQGDNYGYTF
>TRBV7-2|NA|13|NA|TRBJ1-5
TGTGCCAGCAGCTTTAACAGGAATCAGCCCCAGCATTTT
CASSFNRNQPQHF
>TRBV21-1|NA|15|NA|TRBJ1-4
TGTGCCAGCCCAGACAGACAGGGGCGTACTGAAAAACTGTTTTTT
CASPDRQGRTEKLFF
>TRBV6-6|NA|13|many|TRBJ2-5
TGTGCCAGCAGTTGGGGACATCAAGAGACCCAGTACTTC
CASSWGHQETQYF
>TRBV20-1|NA|15|NA|TRBJ2-7
TGCAGTGCTAGAGATCCAGGGTTGGCCCCCTACGAGCAGTACTTC
CSARDPGLAPYEQYF
>TRBV6-1|NA|13|few|TRBJ2-3
TGTGCCAGCAGTGGCCGACCGGGAGATACGCAGTATTTT
CASSGRPGDTQYF
>TRBV7-9|TRBD1|15|once|TRBJ1-2
TGTGTCAGCAGCTTAGTTACCCGGACAGGAAATGGCTACACCTTC
CVSSLVTRTGNGYTF